The rows below give T cell receptor beta chains drawn from one sample of a study of identical twins. One entry per CDR3 protein, called by TCRdb with MiXCR from the 5' RACE reads. The data show about 500,000 distinct CDR3 sequences, 14% seen once. The data also belong to a second study, concerning yellow fever vaccine responses in identical twins.

The material sequenced was CD4+ T cells sorted from blood. The receptors originated from a woman under 30 in good health. CDR3s include the opening cysteine and the closing phenylalanine or tryptophan. The order of the fields is CDR3 protein, CDR3 DNA, V gene, clone size, D gene, J gene. A D gene is named only where the DNA matches it firmly. Clone size is stated in some rows and not others, as once, few, many or a class when expanded.

CDR3 protein: CASSPGGQGHETQYF
CDR3 DNA: TGCGCCAGCAGCCCTGGCGGACAGGGCCACGAGACCCAGTACTTC
V gene: TRBV5-1
clone size: .
D gene: TRBD1
J gene: TRBJ2-5

CDR3 protein: CASSRGGTNTDTQYF
CDR3 DNA: TGTGCCAGCAGTCGCGGGGGGACGAACACAGATACGCAGTATTTT
V gene: TRBV28
clone size: .
D gene: TRBD2
J gene: TRBJ2-3

CDR3 protein: CASTSSGLAGGETQYF
CDR3 DNA: TGTGCCAGCACCTCTTCGGGACTAGCGGGAGGAGAGACCCAGTACTTC
V gene: TRBV12-3/TRBV12-4
clone size: .
D gene: TRBD2
J gene: TRBJ2-5

CDR3 protein: CATSDSGAPYEQYF
CDR3 DNA: TGTGCCACCAGTGATTCAGGGGCCCCCTACGAGCAGTACTTC
V gene: TRBV24-1
clone size: .
D gene: .
J gene: TRBJ2-7

CDR3 protein: CASSQNGVPGTQYF
CDR3 DNA: TGTGCCAGCAGCCAAAATGGGGTTCCGGGGACCCAGTACTTC
V gene: TRBV11-2
clone size: .
D gene: .
J gene: TRBJ2-5

CDR3 protein: CASSQDLRTGGSGELFF
CDR3 DNA: TGTGCCAGCAGCCAGGATCTCAGGACAGGGGGTTCCGGGGAGCTGTTTTTT
V gene: TRBV3-1
clone size: .
D gene: TRBD1
J gene: TRBJ2-2

CDR3 protein: CSVGLDLNTEAFF
CDR3 DNA: TGCAGCGTTGGGCTGGATCTGAACACTGAAGCTTTCTTT
V gene: TRBV29-1
clone size: .
D gene: .
J gene: TRBJ1-1

CDR3 protein: CASSFGSWNTGELFF
CDR3 DNA: TGTGCCAGCAGTTTCGGCTCTTGGAACACCGGGGAGCTGTTTTTT
V gene: TRBV27
clone size: .
D gene: .
J gene: TRBJ2-2

CDR3 protein: CASAKRAGNTEAFF
CDR3 DNA: TGTGCCAGCGCCAAAAGGGCGGGGAACACTGAAGCTTTCTTT
V gene: TRBV6-2/TRBV6-3
clone size: few
D gene: .
J gene: TRBJ1-1

CDR3 protein: CASSARRVVGTQVYNEQFF
CDR3 DNA: TGCGCCAGCAGCGCCCGGAGGGTAGTAGGGACTCAGGTTTACAATGAGCAGTTCTTC
V gene: TRBV5-1
clone size: .
D gene: .
J gene: TRBJ2-1

CDR3 protein: CASSPQGVQETQYF
CDR3 DNA: TGTGCCAGCAGCCCTCAGGGAGTTCAAGAGACCCAGTACTTC
V gene: TRBV7-9
clone size: few
D gene: .
J gene: TRBJ2-5

CDR3 protein: CASSHRLAGVNENIQYF
CDR3 DNA: TGTGCCAGCAGCCACAGACTAGCGGGAGTCAATGAAAACATTCAGTACTTC
V gene: TRBV13
clone size: few
D gene: TRBD2
J gene: TRBJ2-4

CDR3 protein: CAGGNSGTGKETQYF
CDR3 DNA: TGTGCCGGAGGCAACTCCGGGACGGGAAAAGAGACCCAGTACTTC
V gene: TRBV28
clone size: .
D gene: .
J gene: TRBJ2-5

CDR3 protein: CASGLGRDNYNEQFF
CDR3 DNA: TGTGCTAGTGGTTTGGGAAGGGACAACTACAATGAGCAGTTCTTC
V gene: TRBV12-5
clone size: .
D gene: .
J gene: TRBJ2-1